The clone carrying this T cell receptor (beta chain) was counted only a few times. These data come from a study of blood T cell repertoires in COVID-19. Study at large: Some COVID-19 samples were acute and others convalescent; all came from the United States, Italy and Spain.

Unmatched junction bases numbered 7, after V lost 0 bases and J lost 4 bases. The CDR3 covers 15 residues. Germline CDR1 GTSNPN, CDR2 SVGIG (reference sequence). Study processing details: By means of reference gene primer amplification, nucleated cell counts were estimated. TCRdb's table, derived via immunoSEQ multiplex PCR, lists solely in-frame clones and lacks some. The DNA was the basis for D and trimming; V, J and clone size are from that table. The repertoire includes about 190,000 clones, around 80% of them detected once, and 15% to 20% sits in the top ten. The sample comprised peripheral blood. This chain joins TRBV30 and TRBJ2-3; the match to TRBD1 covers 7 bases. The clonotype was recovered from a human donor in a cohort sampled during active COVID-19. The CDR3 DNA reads TGTGCCTGGAGTGTCGACAGGGCGAGGGCAGATACGCAGTATTTT. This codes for CAWSVDRARADTQYF.